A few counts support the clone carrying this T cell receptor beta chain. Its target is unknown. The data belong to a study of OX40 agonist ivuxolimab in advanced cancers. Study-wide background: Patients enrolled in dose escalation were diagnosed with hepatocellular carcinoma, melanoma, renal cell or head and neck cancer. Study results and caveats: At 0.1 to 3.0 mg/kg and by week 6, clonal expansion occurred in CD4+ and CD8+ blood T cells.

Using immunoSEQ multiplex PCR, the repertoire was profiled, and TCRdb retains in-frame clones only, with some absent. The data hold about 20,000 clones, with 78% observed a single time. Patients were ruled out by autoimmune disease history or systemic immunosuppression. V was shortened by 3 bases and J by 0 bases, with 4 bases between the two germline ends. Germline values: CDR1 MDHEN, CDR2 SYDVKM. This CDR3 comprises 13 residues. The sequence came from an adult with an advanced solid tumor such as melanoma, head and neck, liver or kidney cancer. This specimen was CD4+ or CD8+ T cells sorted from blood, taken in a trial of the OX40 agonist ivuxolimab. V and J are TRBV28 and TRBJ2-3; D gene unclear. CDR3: CASSFRSTDTQYF. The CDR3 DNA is TGTGCCAGCAGTTTTCGGAGCACAGATACGCAGTATTTT.